The entry below gives a single TCR beta chain sequence along with its context. Its cognate antigen is unknown. The data were obtained in a study of shared clonotypes between healthy human individuals. Broader study findings: A limitation of the genetic and exposure-history diversity represented arose from few donors.

Trimming cost V 1 base and J 4 bases, with 11 bases left between them. Germline V CDR1 and CDR2: MDHEN, SYDVKM. The CDR3 runs 15 residues. Using immunoSEQ multiplex PCR, the repertoire was profiled, and TCRdb retains in-frame clones only, with some absent. The repertoire has roughly 2.6 million clones, about 92% of them found once; the top ten carry over 0.12%. Sample: naive CD4+ T cells sorted from blood. This sample's subset: CD45RA+ positively selected. The V and J genes are TRBV28 and TRBJ1-5; tentative D call: TRBD1 (5 bases). The sequence came from a man between 18 and 29 years old in good health. CDR3 nucleotide sequence: TGTGCCAGCAGTTTATCGGGGACGAGAAATCAGCCCCAGCATTTT. Protein: CASSLSGTRNQPQHF.